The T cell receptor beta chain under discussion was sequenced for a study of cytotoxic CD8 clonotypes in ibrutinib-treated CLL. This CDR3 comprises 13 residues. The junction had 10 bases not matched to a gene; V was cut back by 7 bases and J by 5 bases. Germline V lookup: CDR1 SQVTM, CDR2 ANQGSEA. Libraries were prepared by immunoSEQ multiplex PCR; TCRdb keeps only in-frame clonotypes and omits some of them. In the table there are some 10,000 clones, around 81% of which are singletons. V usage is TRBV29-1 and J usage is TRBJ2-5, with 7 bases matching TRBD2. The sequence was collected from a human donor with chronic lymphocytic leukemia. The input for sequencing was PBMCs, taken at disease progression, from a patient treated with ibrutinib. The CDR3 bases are TGCAGCGCATCCCGGGGGGTGATTGAGACCCAGTACTTC. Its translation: CSASRGVIETQYF.